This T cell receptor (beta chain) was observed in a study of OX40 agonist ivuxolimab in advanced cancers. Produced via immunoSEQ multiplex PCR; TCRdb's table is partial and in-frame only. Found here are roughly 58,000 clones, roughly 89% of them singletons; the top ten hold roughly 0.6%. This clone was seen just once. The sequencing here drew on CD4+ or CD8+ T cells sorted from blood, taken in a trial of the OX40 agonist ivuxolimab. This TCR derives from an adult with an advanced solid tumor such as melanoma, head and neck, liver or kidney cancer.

The CDR3 sequence: CASSLGRLLSYNEQFF. Written as DNA, the CDR3 is TGTGCCAGCAGCTTAGGGCGACTCCTCTCCTACAATGAGCAGTTCTTC. The rearrangement joins TRBV13 to TRBJ2-1; D not resolved. Trimming removed 0 bases from V and 0 bases from J, with 9 bases in between. CDR3 length: 16 amino acids. Germline CDR1 reads PRHDT; CDR2 reads FYEKMQ (reference sequence).